This is a list of T cell receptor beta chains from one sample in a study of T cells in Graves' hyperthyroidism and ophthalmopathy. In TCRdb, the multiplex PCR reads were re-called with MiXCR into one record per CDR3 protein. This sample yields about 510,000 distinct CDR3 sequences, of which around 15% are seen a single time; around 13% belongs to the top ten. The sequencing sample was made of blood. These receptors all stem from a woman in her forties with Graves' hyperthyroidism. Both conserved end residues are part of each CDR3. The order of the fields is CDR3 protein, CDR3 DNA, CDR3 length, V gene, clone size, D gene, J gene. D genes are given only for firm matches. The size entry is marked missing in some rows and otherwise reads once, few, many or a size class.

CSATRGTKNIQYF,TGCAGTGCTACCAGGGGGACCAAAAACATTCAGTACTTC,13,TRBV20-1,many,TRBD1,TRBJ2-4
CASRSERGMNTEAFF,TGTGCCAGCCGTTCTGAAAGGGGGATGAACACTGAAGCTTTCTTT,15,TRBV12-3/TRBV12-4,many,.,TRBJ1-1
CASSLGGTLSEKLFF,TGTGCCAGCAGTTTAGGGGGGACCTTGAGCGAAAAACTGTTTTTT,15,TRBV28,.,.,TRBJ1-4
CASSGAGLFGTDTQYF,TGTGCCAGCAGTGGGGCTGGGTTGTTTGGCACAGATACGCAGTATTTT,16,TRBV2,many,.,TRBJ2-3
CASSSWGQGKDQPQHF,TGTGCCAGCAGCTCCTGGGGACAGGGAAAAGACCAGCCCCAGCATTTT,16,TRBV7-9,many,TRBD1,TRBJ1-5
CASSQDGTSRTGELFF,TGCGCCAGCAGCCAAGATGGGACTAGCAGAACCGGGGAGCTGTTTTTT,16,TRBV4-1,.,TRBD2,TRBJ2-2
CASSTIRGGETQYF,TGTGCCAGCAGCACAATCAGGGGGGGAGAGACCCAGTACTTC,14,TRBV7-8,few,.,TRBJ2-5
CSVESPSGRATGRTQYF,TGCAGTGTCGAATCCCCTAGCGGGAGGGCCACGGGGAGGACCCAGTACTTC,17,TRBV20-1,many,TRBD2,TRBJ2-5
CASSLSGMQETQYF,TGCGCCAGCAGCTTGTCCGGGATGCAAGAGACCCAGTACTTC,14,TRBV5-1,many,.,TRBJ2-5
CAWSYTGELFF,TGTGCCTGGAGCTACACCGGGGAGCTGTTTTTT,11,TRBV30,many,.,TRBJ2-2
CASSVLSGRSSYNEQFF,TGCGCCAGCAGCGTCCTTAGCGGGAGGAGCTCCTACAATGAGCAGTTCTTC,17,TRBV5-1,few,TRBD2,TRBJ2-1
CASSYGTGDNGYTF,TGTGCCAGCAGCTACGGGACAGGGGATAATGGCTACACCTTC,14,TRBV7-2,.,TRBD1,TRBJ1-2
CVSSLSPYNSPLHF,TGTGTCAGCAGTTTAAGCCCATATAATTCACCCCTCCACTTT,14,TRBV28,.,.,TRBJ1-6
CASSLEGGQVEAFF,TGTGCCAGCAGCTTAGAGGGGGGACAGGTTGAAGCTTTCTTT,14,TRBV11-2,many,TRBD1,TRBJ1-1
CSVLAGGRGLFF,TGCAGTGTCCTAGCGGGAGGGAGGGGGCTGTTTTTT,12,TRBV20-1,few,TRBD2,TRBJ2-2
CASSLVEGWSYEQYF,TGTGCCAGCAGCTTAGTTGAGGGATGGTCCTACGAGCAGTACTTC,15,TRBV7-8,few,.,TRBJ2-7
CASSATAVQSYEQYF,TGTGCCAGCAGTGCCACAGCCGTGCAGTCCTACGAGCAGTACTTC,15,TRBV6-1,few,.,TRBJ2-7
CASSPGPQDYGYTF,TGCGCCAGCAGCCCCGGGCCCCAAGACTATGGCTACACCTTC,14,TRBV4-1,.,.,TRBJ1-2
CTSSQEVLWSPLHF,TGTACCAGCAGCCAAGAGGTATTGTGGTCACCCCTCCACTTT,14,TRBV3-1,.,.,TRBJ1-6
CASSPNGTSKYNEQFF,TGCGCCAGCAGCCCCAATGGGACTAGCAAATACAATGAGCAGTTCTTC,16,TRBV4-1,.,TRBD2,TRBJ2-1
CAISAGSSSEAFF,TGTGCCATCAGTGCGGGCTCATCTTCTGAAGCTTTCTTT,13,TRBV10-3,many,.,TRBJ1-1
CASSDPTSGKYYEQYF,TGTGCCAGCAGTGACCCGACTAGCGGGAAATACTACGAGCAGTACTTC,16,TRBV2,once,TRBD2,TRBJ2-7
CSVAAQGKVYEQYF,TGCAGCGTCGCGGCACAGGGCAAAGTCTACGAGCAGTACTTC,14,TRBV29-1,few,.,TRBJ2-7
CASSLLRGRYYEQYF,TGTGCCAGCAGCTTACTGAGAGGCAGATACTACGAGCAGTACTTC,15,TRBV11-2,many,.,TRBJ2-7
CASSQGQGSTGSYEQYF,TGTGCCAGCAGCCAAGGACAGGGGTCAACGGGCTCCTACGAGCAGTACTTC,17,TRBV3-1,many,TRBD1,TRBJ2-7
CASSLIGVADTQYF,TGTGCCAGCAGCTTAATAGGGGTGGCAGATACGCAGTATTTT,14,TRBV7-8,.,.,TRBJ2-3
CASSLSGTRISYEQYF,TGTGCCAGCAGTTTATCCGGGACCCGGATCTCCTACGAGCAGTACTTC,16,TRBV27,.,.,TRBJ2-7
CSARGLAENEQFF,TGCAGTGCGAGGGGACTAGCGGAGAATGAGCAGTTCTTC,13,TRBV20-1,many,TRBD2,TRBJ2-1
CASSEETGAGGEQYF,TGTGCCAGCAGTGAAGAAACAGGGGCAGGGGGAGAGCAGTACTTC,15,TRBV6-1,.,TRBD1,TRBJ2-7
CASSVPGLAVSEQYF,TGTGCCAGCAGCGTACCGGGACTAGCGGTTTCCGAGCAGTACTTC,15,TRBV7-9,many,TRBD2,TRBJ2-7
CATSLDSGLNTEAFF,TGTGCCACCAGCTTGGACTCAGGACTGAACACTGAAGCTTTCTTT,15,TRBV15,.,.,TRBJ1-1